The present entry profiles one T cell receptor beta chain with its context. In the original processing: The authors estimated nucleated cell counts from reference gene primer amplification. Clones were read by immunoSEQ multiplex PCR, and TCRdb kept only the in-frame ones, dropping some. V and J calls and clone size are those listed in that table; D and trimming were worked out from the DNA. The sample records approximately 240,000 clones, 88% being singletons. Germline-derived CDR1 and CDR2 are SNHLY and FYNNEI. The length of the CDR3 is 15 residues. V shed 4 bases and J shed 2 bases, with 9 bases lying between them. These data originate in a study of blood T cell repertoires in COVID-19. Study-wide background: Both acute and convalescent COVID-19 samples were obtained from the United States, Italy and Spain. Sources were T cells, B-cell-depleted T cells, or PBMCs; the material itself was cDNA or gDNA.

The sample taken for sequencing was peripheral blood. The genes are TRBV2 and TRBJ2-6; possible D gene TRBD2, 7 bases. The receptor was isolated from a woman aged 40 to 55 who had recovered from COVID-19. The chain's CDR3 is CASSVGGAGANVLTF. The CDR3 DNA is TGTGCCAGCAGTGTAGGGGGGGCTGGGGCCAACGTCCTGACTTTC.